Sequencing of this T cell receptor (beta chain) was carried out in a study of blood T cell repertoires in COVID-19. Assay used: immunoSEQ multiplex PCR; TCRdb lists only in-frame clones, some missing. This repertoire shows 160,000 or so clones, approximately 85% found once; its top ten account for under 7%. The CDR3 runs to 14 residues. Germline CDR1 and CDR2: GTSNPN and SVGIG (reference sequence). The V and J ends lost 2 bases and 5 bases, in that order; junction bases with no gene match: 7. The chain employs TRBV30 and TRBJ1-2; 8 bases are a match to TRBD1. Sequenced material: peripheral blood. The origin of this receptor is a woman aged 45-65 years with COVID-19, enrolled during active disease. CDR3 residues: CAWSSQGAVYGYTF. The CDR3 nucleotides read TGTGCCTGGAGTTCCCAGGGGGCTGTATATGGCTACACCTTC. The complete variable domain, with remaining parts taken from reference TRBV30 and TRBJ1-2, reads SQTIHQWPATLVQPVGSPLSLECTVEGTSNPNLYWYRQAAGRGLQLLFYSVGIGQISSEVPQNLSASRPQDRQFILSSKKLLLSDSGFYLCAWSSQGAVYGYTFGSGTRLTVV.